Listed here are 21 T cell receptor beta chains from one sample, sequenced in a study of blood T cell repertoires in COVID-19. Sequencing was performed with immunoSEQ multiplex PCR; in TCRdb, only in-frame clones are kept and a portion is missing. Of about 91,000 clones detected, about four fifths appear once; the ten largest clones hold 5.5% to 7.5%. Sequencing input: peripheral blood. The receptor source for this set is a middle-aged man with active or convalescent COVID-19.

The gene calls are TRBV19 and TRBJ2-3, with TRBD2 matching 8 bases. V lost 3 bases to trimming and J lost 5 bases; unmatched junction nucleotides: 7. Germline V lookup: CDR1 LNHDA, CDR2 SQIVND (reference sequence). The CDR3 consists of 15 residues. CDR3 DNA: TGTGCCAGTAGTATCATAGCGGGGAGTGGAGATACGCAGTATTTT. Translated: CASSIIAGSGDTQYF. The whole variable domain, filled in from reference TRBV19 and TRBJ2-3, reads DGGITQSPKYLFRKEGQNVTLSCEQNLNHDAMYWYRQDPGQGLRLIYYSQIVNDFQKGDIAEGYSVSREKKESFPLTVTSAQKNPTAFYLCASSIIAGSGDTQYFGPGTRLTVL.

The V call is TRBV5-1, the J call TRBJ2-7, with D tentatively TRBD1 (6 bases). The ends were cut back, 4 bases at V and 6 bases at J, with 17 bases in the middle. There are 14 residues in the CDR3. Germline V gene sequence: CDR1 SGHRS, CDR2 YFSETQ. CDR3 residues: CASSTFLQGREQYF. CDR3 coding DNA: TGCGCCAGCAGCACCTTCCTACAGGGACGCGAGCAGTACTTC.

This clone was picked up a small number of times. The chain carries TRBV3-1 (or the pseudogene TRBV3-2) and TRBJ1-6, with D possibly being TRBD1 (5 bases). Germline V gene sequence: CDR1 LGHDT, CDR2 YNNKEL (reference sequence). V was shortened by 0 bases and J by 8 bases, with 11 bases between the two germline ends. The CDR3 loop spans 15 amino acids. The CDR3, as DNA: TGTGCCAGCAGCCAAGAAAGACAGAGAGATTCACCCCTCCACTTT. This encodes CASSQERQRDSPLHF.

V gene TRBV7-2 combines with J gene TRBJ2-2; D is possibly TRBD1 (6 bases). Germline values: CDR1 SGHTA, CDR2 FQGNSA. CDR3 length: 16 amino acids. V lost 5 bases and J lost 0, with 13 bases in between. The CDR3 DNA reads TGTGCCAGCAGCACCAGACAGGCTGCGAACACCGGGGAGCTGTTTTTT. It codes for CASSTRQAANTGELFF. Looking up the rest from reference TRBV7-2 and TRBJ2-2 gives the full variable domain: GAGVSQSPSNKVTEKGKDVELRCDPISGHTALYWYRQSLGQGLEFLIYFQGNSAPDKSGLPSDRFSAERTGGSVSTLTIQRTQQEDSAVYLCASSTRQAANTGELFFGEGSRLTVL.

The rearrangement links TRBV15 to TRBJ2-3; D is unresolved. V lost 6 bases and J lost 0, with 7 bases in between. Germline V CDR1 and CDR2: LNHNV, YYDKDF (reference sequence). The CDR3 runs to 13 residues. CDR3: CATRLTSTDTQYF. The CDR3 nucleotides read TGTGCCACCAGGTTGACTAGCACAGATACGCAGTATTTT. Complete variable domain (other parts from reference TRBV15 and TRBJ2-3): DAMVIQNPRYQVTQFGKPVTLSCSQTLNHNVMYWYQQKSSQAPKLLFHYYDKDFNNEADTPDNFQSRRPNTSFCFLDIRSPGLGDTAMYLCATRLTSTDTQYFGPGTRLTVL.

The V gene is TRBV3-1 (or the pseudogene TRBV3-2), the J gene TRBJ2-6; D unclear. V was trimmed by 5 bases and J by 4 bases, leaving 21 bases between them. Germline V lookup: CDR1 LGHDT, CDR2 YNNKEL (reference sequence). The CDR3 has 18 residues. The chain's CDR3 is CASSRTDIISSGANVLTF. CDR3 in DNA: TGTGCCAGCAGCAGAACAGATATCATCTCTTCAGGGGCCAACGTCCTGACTTTC.

This clone was seen once. The chain employs TRBV5-8 and TRBJ1-4; perhaps TRBD1 as D (5 bases). Per the germline V gene, CDR1 is SGHTS and CDR2 is YDEGEE. V was pared by 0 bases and J by 4 bases, with 10 bases between. This CDR3 is 15 amino acids long. CDR3: CASSLGVGDNEKLFF. The DNA of the CDR3 is TGTGCCAGCAGCTTGGGAGTAGGGGATAATGAAAAACTGTTTTTT.

The genes are TRBV5-4 and TRBJ1-3; D is uncertain. Deletions cut 0 bases from V and 2 bases from J, with 6 bases between. The germline V gene encodes CDR1 SGHNT and CDR2 YYREEE (reference sequence). The CDR3 runs to 14 residues. The CDR3 reads CASSLVGAGNTIYF. Here the CDR3 DNA reads TGTGCCAGCAGCTTGGTGGGAGCTGGAAACACCATATATTTT.

This chain links TRBV10-3 with TRBJ2-2, with a tentative D call TRBD2 (5 bases). CDR1 ENHRY and CDR2 SYGVKD come from the germline V gene. The V gene lost 6 bases and the J gene lost 3 bases, with 11 bases spanning the gap. The CDR3 extends over 14 amino acids. CDR3 region: CAIRRVSDTGELFF. The CDR3 region has the DNA TGTGCCATCAGGCGGGTCTCGGACACCGGGGAGCTGTTTTTT.

This chain uses TRBV5-6 with TRBJ2-5; TRBD1 is a possible D gene (6 bases). The CDR3 sequence is 12 residues long. The germline CDR1 and CDR2 sequences are SGHDT and YYEEEE. V was shortened by 3 bases and J by 4 bases, with 7 bases between the two germline ends. CDR3 protein: CASSSRGETQYF. The CDR3 DNA follows: TGTGCCAGCAGCTCCAGGGGAGAGACCCAGTACTTC.

V is TRBV3-1 (or the pseudogene TRBV3-2) and J is TRBJ2-2; 12 bases map to TRBD2. The CDR3 totals 20 residues. With 4 bases clipped from V and 0 bases from J, the junction kept 12 bases outside the gene matches. Germline V gene lookup returns CDR1 LGHDT and CDR2 YNNKEL (reference sequence). The CDR3 sequence: CASSLNLRGLAGTNTGELFF. The DNA of the CDR3 is TGTGCCAGCAGCCTAAATCTAAGGGGACTAGCGGGTACGAACACCGGGGAGCTGTTTTTT.

The chain recombines TRBV7-2 with TRBJ1-2, with D perhaps TRBD1 (5 bases). This CDR3 spans 15 amino acids. Germline loops: CDR1 SGHTA, CDR2 FQGNSA. V was pared by 0 bases and J by 4 bases, with 12 bases between. CDR3 residues: CASSLAEGKSYGYTF. The DNA for the CDR3 is TGTGCCAGCAGCTTAGCGGAGGGGAAATCCTATGGCTACACCTTC.

This clone was detected only a few times. The chain couples TRBV5-4 to TRBJ2-5; TRBD2 matches 8 bases. The junction had 3 bases not matched to a gene; V was cut back by 1 base and J by 1 base. CDR1 SGHNT and CDR2 YYREEE come from the germline V gene (reference sequence). This CDR3 is built from 15 residues. The CDR3 here is CASSLRTSGQETQYF. DNA for the CDR3: TGTGCCAGCAGCTTGAGAACTAGCGGCCAAGAGACCCAGTACTTC.

The gene calls are TRBV19 and TRBJ1-1; no definite D call. Trimming stripped 3 bases from V and 0 bases from J, with 14 bases between. This CDR3 is built from 16 residues. Looked up from germline, CDR1 is LNHDA and CDR2 is SQIVND (reference sequence). The chain's CDR3 is CASSIAQQIMNTEAFF. In DNA, the CDR3 is TGTGCCAGTAGTATTGCCCAACAGATAATGAACACTGAAGCTTTCTTT.

Comment on this clone: Different DNA sequences within this sample yield the same CDR3. The chain recombines TRBV9 with TRBJ1-3; no clear D gene. Trimming left V 7 bases short and J 2 bases short, with 7 bases between. Germline-derived CDR1 and CDR2 are SGDLS and YYNGEE. The CDR3 extends over 12 amino acids. The DNA for the CDR3 is TGTGCCAGCCGGGGAGCTGGAAACACCATATATTTT. Amino acids: CASRGAGNTIYF.

The J gene is TRBJ2-5, the V gene TRBV15; D gene uncertain. CDR3 length: 12 residues. Germline lookup yields CDR1 LNHNV and CDR2 YYDKDF (reference sequence). V was pared by 0 bases and J by 3 bases, with 2 bases between. CDR3: CATSRDKETQYF. In DNA form, the CDR3 reads TGTGCCACCAGCAGAGATAAAGAGACCCAGTACTTC.

The V call is TRBV12-3 or TRBV12-4, the J call TRBJ1-6; D is unclear. This CDR3 is 12 amino acids long. V gave up 3 bases and J gave up 9 bases, with 6 bases separating them. The CDR3 region has the DNA TGTGCCAGCAGTTTTGTCGGTTCACCCCTCCACTTT. Protein product: CASSFVGSPLHF.

The table lists this clone with a count of one. J is TRBJ2-7 and V is TRBV19; the match to TRBD1 covers 9 bases. V trimming: 3 bases; J trimming: 4 bases; junction bases outside the gene matches: 7. Per the germline V gene, CDR1 is LNHDA and CDR2 is SQIVND (reference sequence). CDR3 length: 15 residues. The CDR3 sequence: CASSIGGQGSYEQYF. DNA for the CDR3: TGTGCCAGTAGTATTGGGGGACAGGGTTCATACGAGCAGTACTTC.

This chain connects TRBV10-1 to TRBJ2-7, with 10 bases lining up with TRBD2. V lost 7 bases to trimming and J lost 9 bases; unmatched junction nucleotides: 15. Germline V gives CDR1 WNHNN, CDR2 SYGVQD (reference sequence). The CDR3 is 15 residues long. The CDR3 region has the DNA TGCGCCAGCACCCTTAGCGGGGGGCGGACTACGGGGCAGTACGTC. Encoded protein: CASTLSGGRTTGQYV.

V is TRBV5-5 and J is TRBJ2-2; the match to TRBD2 covers 11 bases. Germline V CDR1 and CDR2: SGHKS, YYEKEE (reference sequence). The CDR3 is made up of 15 amino acids. The V and J ends lost 4 bases and 6 bases, in that order; junction bases with no gene match: 5. The CDR3 DNA reads as TGTGCCAGCAGCCCACGACTAGCGGGGTCCGGGGAGCTGTTTTTT. Translated: CASSPRLAGSGELFF.

This clone was found a few times. The chain couples TRBV2 to TRBJ1-6, with D possibly TRBD1 on 6 matching bases. Germline V gene data show CDR1 as SNHLY and CDR2 as FYNNEI. The CDR3 contains 14 residues. V lost 8 bases and J 7 bases, leaving 15 bases between the germline ends. In DNA, the CDR3 is TGTGCCAGCTTCCAGACAGGCATCAATTCACCCCTCCACTTT. The encoded protein is CASFQTGINSPLHF.